Listed here are 22 T cell receptor beta chains from one sample, sequenced in a study of CD8 T cells in Susac syndrome. The authors reverse transcribed roughly 0.5 to 1 ug RNA with random hexamers. In TCRdb, the immunoSEQ multiplex PCR reads were re-called with MiXCR into one record per CDR3 protein. The sample carries 200,000 to 300,000 distinct CDR3 sequences, 95% to 97% recorded once. The sample comprised CD4+ T cells from PBMCs. Receptors originate from a human donor with Susac syndrome.

The gene calls are TRBV30 and TRBJ1-5, with 10 bases matching TRBD1. V lost 1 base to trimming and J lost 2 bases; unmatched junction nucleotides: 2. The CDR3 covers 15 residues. CDR1 and CDR2 (germline): GTSNPN, SVGIG (reference sequence). The CDR3 spells CAWSGQGARNQPQHF. CDR3 DNA: TGTGCCTGGAGTGGACAGGGGGCGCGCAATCAGCCCCAGCATTTT.

The genes are TRBV30 and TRBJ1-2; 7 positions match TRBD1. The V segment lost 7 bases and the J segment 4 bases; nucleotides outside the gene matches: 9. The CDR3 covers 13 residues. Germline V gene sequence: CDR1 GTSNPN, CDR2 SVGIG (reference sequence). The CDR3 loop reads CASVQGITYGYTF. The CDR3 nucleotides read TGTGCCTCTGTACAGGGGATAACCTATGGCTACACCTTC.

The chain links TRBV9 to TRBJ2-1; 7 positions match TRBD2. Germline CDR1 reads SGDLS; CDR2 reads YYNGEE. V was clipped by 3 bases and J by 4 bases; unmatched bases: 10. The CDR3 consists of 16 residues. CDR3 in DNA: TGTGCCAGCAGCGGAGGAGGGGAGGGCCCATACAATGAGCAGTTCTTC. Translation gives CASSGGGEGPYNEQFF.

The V call is TRBV2, the J call TRBJ1-2; the D is unclear. Germline loops: CDR1 SNHLY, CDR2 FYNNEI. The CDR3 covers 12 residues. V shed 5 bases and J shed 6 bases, with 10 bases lying between them. Here the CDR3 reads CASSQWEDGYTF. As DNA, the CDR3 is TGTGCCAGCAGTCAGTGGGAAGATGGCTACACCTTC.

The V call is TRBV6-1, the J call TRBJ2-5; 9 bases align to TRBD2. V was pared by 7 bases and J by 5 bases, with 17 bases of the junction left unmatched. Germline assignment: CDR1 MNHNS and CDR2 SASEGT. CDR3 length equals 17 residues. The DNA for the CDR3 is TGTGCCAGCACCCCATTACCCCTTAGCGGGAGTTCGGAGACCCAGTACTTC. This gives the protein CASTPLPLSGSSETQYF.

The chain employs TRBV7-6 and TRBJ1-5, with TRBD1 matching 9 bases. The CDR3 length is 13 residues. Germline loops: CDR1 SGHVS, CDR2 FNYEAQ. Trimming cost V 3 bases and J 9 bases; bases outside gene matches: 3. DNA of the CDR3: TGTGCCAGCAGCTTGGGACAGGGACGGCCCCAGCATTTT. Protein: CASSLGQGRPQHF.

The V gene is TRBV20-1, the J gene TRBJ1-2; the D gene is possibly TRBD1 (5 bases). Germline loops: CDR1 DFQATT, CDR2 SNEGSKA (reference sequence). The CDR3 loop spans 13 amino acids. The V end lost 6 bases, the J end lost 4 bases, and 15 bases lay between the germline ends. Here the CDR3 reads CSAGNIGGYGYTF. CDR3 nucleotide sequence: TGCAGTGCCGGTAACATCGGGGGCTATGGCTACACCTTC.

This chain joins TRBV5-1 and TRBJ2-5; TRBD2 aligns across 9 bases. The CDR3 spans 14 residues. Germline V lookup: CDR1 SGHRS, CDR2 YFSETQ. J gave up 3 bases and V 2 bases, and 2 bases lay outside the gene matches. CDR3 in amino acids: CASSLWTSEETQYF. The CDR3 bases are TGCGCCAGCAGCTTATGGACTAGCGAAGAGACCCAGTACTTC.

The gene calls are TRBV12-3 or TRBV12-4 and TRBJ2-5; no definite D call. This CDR3 contains 12 residues. Trimming took 3 bases from V and 7 from J, leaving 9 bases between them. The CDR3 loop is CASSFAQVTQYF. DNA of the CDR3: TGTGCCAGCAGTTTCGCCCAGGTGACCCAGTACTTC.

The chain joins TRBV18 to TRBJ2-7; tentatively, D is TRBD1 (6 bases). Deletions cut 3 bases from V and 4 bases from J, with 19 bases between. The CDR3 loop spans 16 amino acids. The germline V gene has CDR1 KGHSH and CDR2 LQKENI. CDR3 in DNA: TGTGCCAGCTCACCTAGCGAACAGGGCTGGCGATACGAGCAGTACTTC. Protein: CASSPSEQGWRYEQYF.

The chain couples TRBV6-5 to TRBJ2-4; possible D gene TRBD2, 6 bases. Trimming took off 4 bases at V and 5 bases at J, with 15 bases between the two ends. There are 15 residues in the CDR3. Looked up from germline, CDR1 is MNHEY and CDR2 is SVGAGI. The CDR3 here is CASSSAGSGENIQYF. Here the CDR3 DNA reads TGTGCCAGCAGTTCTGCCGGGAGCGGCGAAAACATTCAGTACTTC.

This clonotype was observed a single time. The chain has TRBV5-6 and TRBJ2-7; the D gene is possibly TRBD1 (6 bases). The CDR3 is 13 amino acids. Per the germline V gene, CDR1 is SGHDT and CDR2 is YYEEEE. Trimming removed 4 bases from V and 3 bases from J, with 11 bases in between. CDR3 protein: CASSTGGYYEQYF. DNA for the CDR3: TGTGCCAGCAGCACTGGGGGCTACTACGAGCAGTACTTC.

This chain joins TRBV4-2 and TRBJ2-4; 7 bases are a match to TRBD1. The J segment lost 6 bases and the V segment lost 1 base, leaving 0 bases of the junction unmatched. The CDR3 runs to 13 residues. Per the germline V gene, CDR1 is LGHNA and CDR2 is YNFKEQ. The DNA for the CDR3 is TGTGCCAGCAGCCAAGCAGGGGGAAACATTCAGTACTTC. This encodes CASSQAGGNIQYF.

The chain carries TRBV4-2 and TRBJ1-2; D remains ambiguous. There are 14 residues in the CDR3. Germline CDR1 and CDR2: LGHNA and YNFKEQ. V was trimmed by 6 bases and J by 4 bases, leaving 15 bases between them. The chain's CDR3 is CASSPQLALYGYTF. CDR3 coding DNA: TGTGCCAGCAGTCCACAACTAGCGCTCTATGGCTACACCTTC.

The chain has TRBV30 and TRBJ2-1; D is perhaps TRBD2 (5 bases). The CDR3 spans 11 residues. CDR1 GTSNPN and CDR2 SVGIG come from the germline V gene (reference sequence). V was cut by 8 bases and J by 9 bases, with 14 bases left in between. The CDR3 DNA reads TGTGCCCGCGGTAGCGACATTGAGCAGTTCTTC. This sequence encodes CARGSDIEQFF.

The rearrangement uses TRBV5-1 and TRBJ2-2; a weak D match, TRBD2 (5 bases). Trimming stripped 4 bases from V and 6 bases from J, with 13 bases between. CDR1 is SGHRS, CDR2 YFSETQ, per germline. This CDR3 comprises 14 residues. CDR3 sequence: CASSHLLDPGELFF. CDR3 in DNA: TGCGCCAGCAGCCATCTACTAGATCCCGGGGAGCTGTTTTTT. The full variable domain, completed using reference TRBV5-1 and TRBJ2-2, is KAGVTQTPRYLIKTRGQQVTLSCSPISGHRSVSWYQQTPGQGLQFLFEYFSETQRNKGNFPGRFSGRQFSNSRSEMNVSTLELGDSALYLCASSHLLDPGELFFGEGSRLTVL.

J is TRBJ1-1 and V is TRBV15; D possibly corresponds to TRBD1 (5 bases). The CDR3 contains 16 residues. Trimming took off 2 bases at V and 1 base at J, with 14 bases between the two ends. CDR1 and CDR2 from the germline V gene are LNHNV and YYDKDF (reference sequence). The CDR3 protein is CATSRYQGRRNTEAFF. DNA of the CDR3: TGTGCCACCAGCAGATATCAGGGACGGCGGAACACTGAAGCTTTCTTT.

V is TRBV4-2 and J is TRBJ2-3; maybe TRBD2 (6 bases). V shed 4 bases and J shed 0 bases, with 20 bases lying between them. The CDR3 length is 18 residues. Germline V gives CDR1 LGHNA, CDR2 YNFKEQ. CDR3 bases: TGTGCCAGCAGCCGAGGGCTGGACTACGCGGCTAGCACAGATACGCAGTATTTT. Translated: CASSRGLDYAASTDTQYF.

The chain links TRBV20-1 to TRBJ2-7, with 11 bases fitting TRBD2. CDR3 length: 14 amino acids. The germline V gene encodes CDR1 DFQATT and CDR2 SNEGSKA (reference sequence). V lost 6 bases and J lost 2; bases outside the gene matches: 6. The CDR3 protein is CSATLAGGTYEQYF. The CDR3 DNA reads TGCAGTGCCACTCTAGCGGGAGGCACCTACGAGCAGTACTTC.

This clonotype was seen a handful of times. The junction differs from germline at one of its ends, possibly a read error. The chain recombines TRBV7-7 with TRBJ2-3, with unresolved D. The CDR3 sequence is 12 residues long. Looked up from germline, CDR1 is SSHAT and CDR2 is FNYEAQ (reference sequence). The CDR3 DNA is TGTGCTAGCAGCCCGAGTGGAGATACGCAGTATTTT. Protein product: CASSPSGDTQYF.

V gene TRBV5-6 combines with J gene TRBJ2-1; D unresolved. Germline V gives CDR1 SGHDT, CDR2 YYEEEE. Trimming removed 0 bases from V and 6 bases from J, with 7 bases in between. The CDR3 length is 13 residues. The CDR3 loop reads CASSLGMVNEQFF. Written as DNA, the CDR3 is TGTGCCAGCAGCTTGGGTATGGTCAATGAGCAGTTCTTC.

The chain carries TRBV19 and TRBJ2-1; 9 bases are a match to TRBD2. The germline gives CDR1 LNHDA, CDR2 SQIVND (reference sequence). J was trimmed by 2 bases and V by 7 bases; bases with no gene match: 12. The CDR3 runs 17 residues. The CDR3 here is CASIESPTSGAYNEQFF. The CDR3 nucleotides are TGTGCCAGTATTGAATCCCCGACTAGCGGCGCCTACAATGAGCAGTTCTTC.